The present T cell receptor (beta chain) was sequenced within a study of tumor-infiltrating lymphocytes in primary liver carcinoma. Study-wide findings and caveats: Less overlap was seen in tumor-adjacent and tumor-blood pairs than in tumor region pairs.

Unsorted bulk tissue of roughly 18-32 mg yielded co-extracted RNA and DNA. The germline V gene encodes CDR1 SQVTM and CDR2 ANQGSEA. CDR3 length: 12 amino acids. This clonotype has only a few counts. The target antigen is unknown. This may be a read error, as it is one base from a much larger clone. Using a constant-region primer together with ProtoScript II reverse transcriptase, TCR beta cDNA was made from around 500 ng of total RNA. Slightly modified ARM-PCR served as the procedure for the TCR beta libraries. These libraries came from three rounds of nested multiplex PCR. The opening two PCR rounds, roughly 11 cycles each, paired TRBV1-TRBV30 forward primers with a C-beta reverse primer. Each CDR3 protein gets one entry after TCRdb re-called the multiplex PCR reads with MiXCR. The sample holds approximately 110,000 distinct CDR3 sequences, 55% to 65% seen once.

This clonotype originated in a woman aged 60-75 years with primary liver carcinoma and hepatitis B virus infection. Sequences were obtained from liver tumor tissue from sampling region 1. Described subset: tumor region T1, superior pole. The V call is TRBV29-1, the J call TRBJ2-7; a possible D gene is TRBD1 (5 bases). The DNA for the CDR3 is TGCAACCCAAACGGACACCCCTACGAGCAGTACTTC. Translation: CNPNGHPYEQYF.